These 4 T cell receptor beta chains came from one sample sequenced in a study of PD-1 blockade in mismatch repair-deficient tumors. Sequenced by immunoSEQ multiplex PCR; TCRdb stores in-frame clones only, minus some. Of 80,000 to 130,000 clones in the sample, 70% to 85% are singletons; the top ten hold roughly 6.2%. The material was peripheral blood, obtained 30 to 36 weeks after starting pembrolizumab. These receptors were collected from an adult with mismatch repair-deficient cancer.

Here the CDR3 DNA reads TGTGCCAGCAGCTTAGTTTCTAGCGGGATCGGGTTCTTC. Amino acid sequence: CASSLVSSGIGFF. The rearrangement joins TRBV11-2 to TRBJ2-1; 9 bases are a match to TRBD2. This CDR3 comprises 13 residues. V shed 1 base and J 15 bases; nucleotides not matched to a gene: 7. The germline V gene has CDR1 SGHAT and CDR2 FQNNGV. Together with reference TRBV11-2 and TRBJ2-1, the CDR3 gives the full variable domain: EAGVAQSPRYKIIEKRQSVAFWCNPISGHATLYWYQQILGQGPKLLIQFQNNGVVDDSQLPKDRFSAERLKGVDSTLKIQPAKLEDSAVYLCASSLVSSGIGFFGPGTRLTVL.

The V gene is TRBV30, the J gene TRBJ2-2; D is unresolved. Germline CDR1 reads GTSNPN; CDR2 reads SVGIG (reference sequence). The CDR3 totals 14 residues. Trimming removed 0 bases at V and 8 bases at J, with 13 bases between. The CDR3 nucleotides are TGTGCCTGGAGTGTACGAATAGTATCGGGGGAGCTGTTTTTT. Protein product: CAWSVRIVSGELFF.

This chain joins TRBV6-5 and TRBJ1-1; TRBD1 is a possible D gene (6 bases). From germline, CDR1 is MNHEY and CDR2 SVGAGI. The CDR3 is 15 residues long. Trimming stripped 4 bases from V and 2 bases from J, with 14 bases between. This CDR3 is CASSSIRGANTEAFF. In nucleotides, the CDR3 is TGTGCCAGCAGTTCGATTCGGGGGGCCAACACTGAAGCTTTCTTT.

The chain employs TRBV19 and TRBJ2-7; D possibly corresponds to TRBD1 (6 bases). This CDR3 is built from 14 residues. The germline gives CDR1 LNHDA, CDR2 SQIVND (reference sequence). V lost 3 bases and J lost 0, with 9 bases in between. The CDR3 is CASSMKGDSYEQYF. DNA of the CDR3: TGTGCCAGTAGTATGAAGGGGGACTCCTACGAGCAGTACTTC.